This T cell receptor (beta chain) was observed in a study of OX40 agonist ivuxolimab in advanced cancers. Method: immunoSEQ multiplex PCR; TCRdb's copy keeps in-frame clones and lacks some. The sample has around 69,000 clones; roughly nine tenths are singletons. Per germline, CDR1 GTSNPN and CDR2 SVGIG (reference sequence). The CDR3 extends over 12 amino acids. Trimming shortened V by 2 bases and J by 3 bases, and 8 bases separated the two germline ends. Sequenced here: CD4+ or CD8+ T cells sorted from blood, sampled in a trial of the OX40 agonist ivuxolimab. V and J are TRBV30 and TRBJ2-7, with D uncertain. The TCR originated in an adult with an advanced solid tumor such as melanoma, head and neck, liver or kidney cancer. The CDR3 sequence: CAWSREIYEQYF. DNA for the CDR3: TGTGCCTGGAGTCGAGAGATCTACGAGCAGTACTTC.